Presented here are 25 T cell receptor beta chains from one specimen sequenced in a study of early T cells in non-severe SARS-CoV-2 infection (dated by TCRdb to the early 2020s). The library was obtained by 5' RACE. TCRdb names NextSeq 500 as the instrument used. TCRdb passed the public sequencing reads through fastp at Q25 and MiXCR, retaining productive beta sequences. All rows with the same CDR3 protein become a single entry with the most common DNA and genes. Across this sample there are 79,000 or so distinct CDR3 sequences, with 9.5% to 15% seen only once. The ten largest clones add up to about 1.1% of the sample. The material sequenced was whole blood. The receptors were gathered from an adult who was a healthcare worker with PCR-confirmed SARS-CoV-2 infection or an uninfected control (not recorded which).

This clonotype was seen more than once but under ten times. The CDR3 is CASSQDEVATRYNSPLHF. The CDR3 DNA sequence: TGCGCCAGCAGCCAAGATGAAGTAGCTACGAGATATAATTCACCCCTCCACTTT. The J gene is TRBJ1-6, the V gene TRBV4-3; D not certain. Trimming stripped 0 bases from V and 4 bases from J, with 16 bases between. Germline CDR1 is LGHNA and CDR2 is YSLEER. This CDR3 has 18 residues.

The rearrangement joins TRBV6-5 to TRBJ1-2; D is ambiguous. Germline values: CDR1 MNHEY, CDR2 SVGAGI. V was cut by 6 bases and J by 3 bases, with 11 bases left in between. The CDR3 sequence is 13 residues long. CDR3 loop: CASRIAADYGYTF. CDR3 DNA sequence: TGTGCCAGCAGGATAGCAGCAGACTATGGCTACACCTTC.

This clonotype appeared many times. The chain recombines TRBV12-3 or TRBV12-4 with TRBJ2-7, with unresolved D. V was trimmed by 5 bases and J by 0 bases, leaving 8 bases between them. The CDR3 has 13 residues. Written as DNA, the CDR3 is TGTGCCAGCAGTCTCTTTAGCTCCTACGAGCAGTACTTC. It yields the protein CASSLFSSYEQYF.

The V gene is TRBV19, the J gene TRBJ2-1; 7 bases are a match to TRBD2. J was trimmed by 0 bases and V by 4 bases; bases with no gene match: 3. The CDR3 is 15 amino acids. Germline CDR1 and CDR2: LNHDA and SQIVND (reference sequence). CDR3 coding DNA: TGTGCCAGTAGTAAACGGACTAGCTCCTACAATGAGCAGTTCTTC. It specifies CASSKRTSSYNEQFF.

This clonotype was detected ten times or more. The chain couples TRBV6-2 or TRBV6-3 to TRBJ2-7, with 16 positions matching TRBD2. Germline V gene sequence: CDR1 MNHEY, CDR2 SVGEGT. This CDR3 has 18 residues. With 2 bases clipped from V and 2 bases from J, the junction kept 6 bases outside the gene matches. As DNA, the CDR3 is TGTGCCAGCAGTTACGAGGGACTAGCGGGAGGGCCCGCCTACGAGCAGTACTTC. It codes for CASSYEGLAGGPAYEQYF.

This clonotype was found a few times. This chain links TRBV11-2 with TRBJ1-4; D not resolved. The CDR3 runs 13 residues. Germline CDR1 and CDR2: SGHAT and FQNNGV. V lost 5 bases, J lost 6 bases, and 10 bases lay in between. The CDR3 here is CASSPAWDEKLFF. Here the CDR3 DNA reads TGTGCCAGCAGCCCCGCCTGGGATGAAAAACTGTTTTTT.

CDR3 DNA sequence: TGTGCCAGCCCAGAAGTTGCCGGTTACAATGAGCAGTTCTTC. It specifies CASPEVAGYNEQFF. This chain uses TRBV2 with TRBJ2-1; D is uncertain. CDR3 length equals 14 residues. Germline V gene lookup returns CDR1 SNHLY and CDR2 FYNNEI. Trimming removed 8 bases from V and 4 bases from J, with 15 bases in between.

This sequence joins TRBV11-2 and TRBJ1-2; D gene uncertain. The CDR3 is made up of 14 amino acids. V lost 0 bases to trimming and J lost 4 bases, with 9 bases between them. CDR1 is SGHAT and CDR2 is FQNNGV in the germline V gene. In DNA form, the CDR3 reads TGTGCCAGCAGCTTAGATAAGGCAGGCTATGGCTACACCTTC. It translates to CASSLDKAGYGYTF.

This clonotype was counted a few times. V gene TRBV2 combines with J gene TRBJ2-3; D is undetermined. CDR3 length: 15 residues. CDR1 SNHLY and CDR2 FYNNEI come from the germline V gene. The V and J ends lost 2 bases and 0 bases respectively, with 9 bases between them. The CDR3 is CASSEWGVSTDTQYF. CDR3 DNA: TGTGCCAGCAGTGAATGGGGTGTAAGCACAGATACGCAGTATTTT. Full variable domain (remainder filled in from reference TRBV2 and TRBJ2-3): EPEVTQTPSHQVTQMGQEVILRCVPISNHLYFYWYRQILGQKVEFLVSFYNNEISEKSEIFDDQFSVERPDGSNFTLKIRSTKLEDSAMYFCASSEWGVSTDTQYFGPGTRLTVL.

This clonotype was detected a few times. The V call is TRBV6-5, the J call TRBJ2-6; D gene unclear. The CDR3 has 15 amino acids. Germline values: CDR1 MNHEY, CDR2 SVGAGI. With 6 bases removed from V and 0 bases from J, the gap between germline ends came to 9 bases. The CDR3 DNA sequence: TGTGCCAGCAGATCTCGATCCTCTGGGGCCAACGTCCTGACTTTC. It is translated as CASRSRSSGANVLTF.

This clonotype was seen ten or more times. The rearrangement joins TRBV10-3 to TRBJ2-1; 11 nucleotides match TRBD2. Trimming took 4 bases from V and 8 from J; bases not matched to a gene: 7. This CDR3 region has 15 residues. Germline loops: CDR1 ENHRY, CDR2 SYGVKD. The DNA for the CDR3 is TGTGCCATCAGTGTACTAGCGGGAGTGATGGATGAGCAGTTCTTC. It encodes CAISVLAGVMDEQFF.

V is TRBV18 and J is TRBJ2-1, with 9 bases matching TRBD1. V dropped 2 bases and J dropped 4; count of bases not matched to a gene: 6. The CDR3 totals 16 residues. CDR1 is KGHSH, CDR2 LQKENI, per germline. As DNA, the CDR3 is TGTGCCAGCTCACCATCCGGACAGGGGCAATACAATGAGCAGTTCTTC. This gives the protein CASSPSGQGQYNEQFF.

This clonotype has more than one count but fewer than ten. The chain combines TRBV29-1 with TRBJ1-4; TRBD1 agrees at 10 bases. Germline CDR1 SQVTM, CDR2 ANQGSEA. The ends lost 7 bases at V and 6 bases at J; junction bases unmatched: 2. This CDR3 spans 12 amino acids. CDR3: CSAGTGDEKLFF. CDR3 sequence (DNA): TGCAGCGCCGGGACAGGGGATGAAAAACTGTTTTTT.

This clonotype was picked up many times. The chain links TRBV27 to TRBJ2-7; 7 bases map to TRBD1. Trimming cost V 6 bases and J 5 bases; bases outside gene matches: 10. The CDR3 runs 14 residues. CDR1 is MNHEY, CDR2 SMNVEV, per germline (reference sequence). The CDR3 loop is CASRPRQGGNEQYF. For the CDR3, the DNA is TGTGCCAGCAGACCCAGACAGGGCGGCAACGAGCAGTACTTC.

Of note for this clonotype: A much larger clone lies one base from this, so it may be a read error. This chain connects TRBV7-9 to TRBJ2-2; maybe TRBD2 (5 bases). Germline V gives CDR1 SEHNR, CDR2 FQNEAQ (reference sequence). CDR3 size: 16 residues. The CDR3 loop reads CASAPAYVQHSGEPFF. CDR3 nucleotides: TGTGCCAGCGCTCCAGCTTATGTCCAGCACTCCGGGGAGCCGTTTTTT.

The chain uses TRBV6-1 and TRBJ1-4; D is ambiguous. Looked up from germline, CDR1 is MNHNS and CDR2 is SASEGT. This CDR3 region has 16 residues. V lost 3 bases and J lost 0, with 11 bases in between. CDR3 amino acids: CASSDGQTTTNEKLFF. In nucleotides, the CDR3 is TGTGCCAGCAGTGATGGGCAGACAACAACTAATGAAAAACTGTTTTTT.

The CDR3 is CASSEAAELYGEQFF. For the CDR3, the DNA is TGTGCCAGCAGTGAAGCTGCAGAATTATATGGTGAGCAGTTCTTC. V is TRBV2 and J is TRBJ2-1; D is undetermined. Trimming took 0 bases from V and 9 from J, leaving 15 bases between them. The CDR3 is 15 residues long. The germline V gene has CDR1 SNHLY and CDR2 FYNNEI.

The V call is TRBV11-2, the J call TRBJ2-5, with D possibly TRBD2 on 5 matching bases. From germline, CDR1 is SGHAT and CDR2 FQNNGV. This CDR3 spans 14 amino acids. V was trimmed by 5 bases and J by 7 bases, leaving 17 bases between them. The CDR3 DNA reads TGTGCCAGCAGCCCCGGGATTGGCCCAGGGACCCAGTACTTC. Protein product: CASSPGIGPGTQYF. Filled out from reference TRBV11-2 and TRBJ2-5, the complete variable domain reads EAGVAQSPRYKIIEKRQSVAFWCNPISGHATLYWYQQILGQGPKLLIQFQNNGVVDDSQLPKDRFSAERLKGVDSTLKIQPAKLEDSAVYLCASSPGIGPGTQYFGPGTRLLVL.

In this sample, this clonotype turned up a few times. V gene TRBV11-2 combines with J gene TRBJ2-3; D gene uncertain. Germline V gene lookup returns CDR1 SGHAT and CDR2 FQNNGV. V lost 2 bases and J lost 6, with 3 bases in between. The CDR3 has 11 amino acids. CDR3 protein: CASSLYDTQYF. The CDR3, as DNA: TGTGCCAGCAGCTTATACGATACGCAGTATTTT. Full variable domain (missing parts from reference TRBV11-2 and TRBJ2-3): EAGVAQSPRYKIIEKRQSVAFWCNPISGHATLYWYQQILGQGPKLLIQFQNNGVVDDSQLPKDRFSAERLKGVDSTLKIQPAKLEDSAVYLCASSLYDTQYFGPGTRLTVL.

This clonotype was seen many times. The CDR3 is CASSLDANTGELFF. In DNA form, the CDR3 reads TGTGCCAGCAGCTTAGATGCGAACACCGGGGAGCTGTTTTTT. V usage is TRBV5-4 and J usage is TRBJ2-2; D gene unclear. Germline V CDR1 and CDR2: SGHNT, YYREEE (reference sequence). CDR3 size: 14 residues. Trimming removed 2 bases at V and 0 bases at J, with 5 bases between. The variable domain in full, with the rest retrieved from reference TRBV5-4 and TRBJ2-2, is ETGVTQSPTHLIKTRGQQVTLRCSSQSGHNTVSWYQQALGQGPQFIFQYYREEENGRGNFPPRFSGLQFPNYSSELNVNALELDDSALYLCASSLDANTGELFFGEGSRLTVL.

CDR3 in DNA: TGTGCCAGCAGCGTAGGGCAAATCTCAAACCCCGGGGAGCTGTTTTTT. Encoded protein: CASSVGQISNPGELFF. V gene TRBV9 combines with J gene TRBJ2-2; unclear D gene. The germline CDR1 and CDR2 sequences are SGDLS and YYNGEE. The CDR3 length is 16 residues. V gave up 0 bases and J gave up 6 bases, with 15 bases separating them. Full variable domain (remainder filled in from reference TRBV9 and TRBJ2-2): DSGVTQTPKHLITATGQRVTLRCSPRSGDLSVYWYQQSLDQGLQFLIQYYNGEERAKGNILERFSAQQFPDLHSELNLSSLELGDSALYFCASSVGQISNPGELFFGEGSRLTVL.

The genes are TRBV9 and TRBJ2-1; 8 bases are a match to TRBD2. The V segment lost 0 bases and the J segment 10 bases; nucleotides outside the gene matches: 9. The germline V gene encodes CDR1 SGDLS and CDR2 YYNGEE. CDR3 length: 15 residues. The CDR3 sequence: CASSVDGASGLEQFF. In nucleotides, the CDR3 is TGTGCCAGCAGCGTAGACGGGGCTAGCGGGCTGGAGCAGTTCTTC.

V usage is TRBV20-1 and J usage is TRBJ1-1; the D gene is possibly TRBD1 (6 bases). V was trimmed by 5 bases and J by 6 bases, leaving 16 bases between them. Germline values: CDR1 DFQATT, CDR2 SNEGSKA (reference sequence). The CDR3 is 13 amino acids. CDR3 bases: TGCAGTGCTTCTGACAGGTCCTCCCCTGAAGCTTTCTTT. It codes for CSASDRSSPEAFF.

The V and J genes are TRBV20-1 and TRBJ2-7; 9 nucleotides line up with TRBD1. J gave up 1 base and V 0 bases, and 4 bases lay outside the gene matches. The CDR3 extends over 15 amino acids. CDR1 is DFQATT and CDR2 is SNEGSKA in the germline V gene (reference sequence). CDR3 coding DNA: TGCAGTGCTAGAGAAACAGGGGGCATTTCCTACGAGCAGTACTTC. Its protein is CSARETGGISYEQYF.

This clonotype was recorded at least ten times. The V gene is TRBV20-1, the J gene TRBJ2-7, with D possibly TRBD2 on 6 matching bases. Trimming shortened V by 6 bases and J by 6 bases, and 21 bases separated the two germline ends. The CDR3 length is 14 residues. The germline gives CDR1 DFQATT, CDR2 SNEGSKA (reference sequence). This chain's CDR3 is CSAPPGLKWGEQYF. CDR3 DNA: TGCAGTGCCCCCCCGGGACTTAAGTGGGGCGAGCAGTACTTC.